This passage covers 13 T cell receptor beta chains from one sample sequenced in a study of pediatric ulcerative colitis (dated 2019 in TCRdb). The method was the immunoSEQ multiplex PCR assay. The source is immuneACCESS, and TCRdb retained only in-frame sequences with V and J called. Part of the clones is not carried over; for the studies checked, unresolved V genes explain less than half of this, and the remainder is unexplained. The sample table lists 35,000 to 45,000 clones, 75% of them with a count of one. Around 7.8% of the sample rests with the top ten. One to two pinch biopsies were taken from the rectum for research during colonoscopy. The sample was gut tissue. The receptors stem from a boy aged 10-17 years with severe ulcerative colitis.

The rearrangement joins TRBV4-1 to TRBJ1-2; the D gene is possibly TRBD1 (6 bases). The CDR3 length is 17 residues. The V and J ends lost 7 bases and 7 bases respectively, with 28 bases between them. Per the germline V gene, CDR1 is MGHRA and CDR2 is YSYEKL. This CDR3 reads CASTFTNRQDLRGGYTF. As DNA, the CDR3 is TGCGCCAGCACCTTTACGAATCGACAGGACCTAAGGGGTGGCTACACCTTC.

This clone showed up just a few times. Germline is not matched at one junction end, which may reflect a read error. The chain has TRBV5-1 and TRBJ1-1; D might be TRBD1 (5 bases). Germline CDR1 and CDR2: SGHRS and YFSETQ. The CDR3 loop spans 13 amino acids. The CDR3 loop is CASRLEVTVEAFF. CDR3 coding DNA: TGCGCCAGCAGGTTGGAGGTGACAGTTGAAGCTTTCTTT.

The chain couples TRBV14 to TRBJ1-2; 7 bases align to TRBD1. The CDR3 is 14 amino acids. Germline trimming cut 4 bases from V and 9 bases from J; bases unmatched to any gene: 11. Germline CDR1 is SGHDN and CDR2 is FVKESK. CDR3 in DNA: TGTGCCAGCAGCCGTTTACAGGGGATCGTTCGCTACACCTTC. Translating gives CASSRLQGIVRYTF.

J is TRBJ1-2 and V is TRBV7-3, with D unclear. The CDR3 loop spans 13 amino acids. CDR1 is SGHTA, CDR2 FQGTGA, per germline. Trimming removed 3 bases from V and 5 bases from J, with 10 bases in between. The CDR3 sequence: CASSLDGLYGYTF. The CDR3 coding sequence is TGTGCCAGCAGCTTGGACGGCCTGTATGGCTACACCTTC.

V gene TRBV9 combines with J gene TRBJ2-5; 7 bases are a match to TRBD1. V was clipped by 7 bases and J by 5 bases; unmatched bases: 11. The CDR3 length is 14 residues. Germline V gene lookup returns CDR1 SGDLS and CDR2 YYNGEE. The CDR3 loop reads CASGSGQTLETQYF. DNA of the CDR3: TGTGCCAGCGGCTCGGGACAGACGTTGGAGACCCAGTACTTC. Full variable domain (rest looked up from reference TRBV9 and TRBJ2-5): DSGVTQTPKHLITATGQRVTLRCSPRSGDLSVYWYQQSLDQGLQFLIQYYNGEERAKGNILERFSAQQFPDLHSELNLSSLELGDSALYFCASGSGQTLETQYFGPGTRLLVL.

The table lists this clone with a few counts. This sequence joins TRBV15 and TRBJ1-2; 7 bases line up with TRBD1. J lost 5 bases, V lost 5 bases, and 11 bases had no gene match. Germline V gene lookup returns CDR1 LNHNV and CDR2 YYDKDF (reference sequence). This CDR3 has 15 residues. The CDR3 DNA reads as TGTGCCACCAGCGGATGGGACAGAGAAAGTTATGGCTACACCTTC. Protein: CATSGWDRESYGYTF. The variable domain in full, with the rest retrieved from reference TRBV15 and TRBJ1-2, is DAMVIQNPRYQVTQFGKPVTLSCSQTLNHNVMYWYQQKSSQAPKLLFHYYDKDFNNEADTPDNFQSRRPNTSFCFLDIRSPGLGDTAMYLCATSGWDRESYGYTFGSGTRLTVV.

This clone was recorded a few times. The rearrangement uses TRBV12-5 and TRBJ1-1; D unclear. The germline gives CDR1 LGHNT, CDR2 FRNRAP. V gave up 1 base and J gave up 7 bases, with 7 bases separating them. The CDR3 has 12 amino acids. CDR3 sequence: CASGLGAGEAFF. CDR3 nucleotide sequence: TGTGCTAGTGGTTTGGGGGCTGGTGAAGCTTTCTTT.

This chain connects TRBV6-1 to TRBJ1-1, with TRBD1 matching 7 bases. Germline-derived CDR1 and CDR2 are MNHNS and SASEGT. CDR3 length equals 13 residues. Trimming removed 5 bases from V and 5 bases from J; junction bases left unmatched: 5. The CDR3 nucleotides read TGTGCCAGCAGTAACGACAGGGTAACTGAAGCTTTCTTT. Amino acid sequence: CASSNDRVTEAFF.

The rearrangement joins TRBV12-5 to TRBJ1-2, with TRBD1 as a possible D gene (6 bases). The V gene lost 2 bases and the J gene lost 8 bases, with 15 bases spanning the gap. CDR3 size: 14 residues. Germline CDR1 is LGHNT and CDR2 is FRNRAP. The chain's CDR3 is CASGLTGFTGGYTF. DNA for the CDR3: TGTGCTAGTGGTTTGACAGGGTTTACGGGGGGCTACACCTTC.

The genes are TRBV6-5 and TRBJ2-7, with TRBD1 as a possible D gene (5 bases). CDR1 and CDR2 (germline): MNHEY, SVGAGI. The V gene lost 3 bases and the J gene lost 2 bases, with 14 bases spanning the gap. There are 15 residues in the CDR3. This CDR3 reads CASSYSFTGTYEQYF. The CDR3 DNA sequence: TGTGCCAGCAGTTATTCCTTCACAGGCACCTACGAGCAGTACTTC.

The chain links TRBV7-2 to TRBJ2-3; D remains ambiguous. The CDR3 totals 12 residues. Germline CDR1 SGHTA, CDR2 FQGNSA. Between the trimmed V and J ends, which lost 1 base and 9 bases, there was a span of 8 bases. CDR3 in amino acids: CASSLGSETQYF. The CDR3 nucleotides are TGTGCCAGCAGCTTAGGTTCTGAGACGCAGTATTTT. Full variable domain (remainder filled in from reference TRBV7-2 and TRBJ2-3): GAGVSQSPSNKVTEKGKDVELRCDPISGHTALYWYRQSLGQGLEFLIYFQGNSAPDKSGLPSDRFSAERTGGSVSTLTIQRTQQEDSAVYLCASSLGSETQYFGPGTRLTVL.

Here the CDR3 reads CASSLEQLNNSPLHF. In DNA, the CDR3 is TGCGCCAGCAGCTTAGAACAGCTAAATAATTCACCCCTCCACTTT. The V gene is TRBV5-1, the J gene TRBJ1-6; D not certain. Germline CDR1 is SGHRS and CDR2 is YFSETQ. The CDR3 has 15 residues. Trimming shortened V by 2 bases and J by 5 bases, and 11 bases separated the two germline ends.

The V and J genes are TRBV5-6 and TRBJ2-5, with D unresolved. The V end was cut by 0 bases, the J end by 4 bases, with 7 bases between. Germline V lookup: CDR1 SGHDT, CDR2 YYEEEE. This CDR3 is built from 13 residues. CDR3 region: CASSLDPPETQYF. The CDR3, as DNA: TGTGCCAGCAGCTTGGATCCCCCAGAGACCCAGTACTTC.